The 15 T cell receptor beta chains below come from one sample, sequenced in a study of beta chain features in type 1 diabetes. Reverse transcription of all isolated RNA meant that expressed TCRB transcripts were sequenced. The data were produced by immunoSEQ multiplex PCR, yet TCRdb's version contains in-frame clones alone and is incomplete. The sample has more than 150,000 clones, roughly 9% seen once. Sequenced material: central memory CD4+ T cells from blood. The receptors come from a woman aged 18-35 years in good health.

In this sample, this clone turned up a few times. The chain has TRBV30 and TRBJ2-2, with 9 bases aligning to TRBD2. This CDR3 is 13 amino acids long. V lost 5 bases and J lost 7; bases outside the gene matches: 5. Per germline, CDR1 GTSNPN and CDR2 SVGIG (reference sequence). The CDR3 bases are TGTGCCTGGGGGACTAGCTCGGGCGGGGAGCTGTTTTTT. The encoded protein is CAWGTSSGGELFF.

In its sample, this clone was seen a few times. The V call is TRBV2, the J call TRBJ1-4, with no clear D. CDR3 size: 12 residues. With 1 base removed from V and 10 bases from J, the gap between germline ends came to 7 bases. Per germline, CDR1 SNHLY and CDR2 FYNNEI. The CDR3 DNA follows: TGTGCCAGCAGTGAAGAGGGAGGAAAACTGTTTTTT. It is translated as CASSEEGGKLFF.

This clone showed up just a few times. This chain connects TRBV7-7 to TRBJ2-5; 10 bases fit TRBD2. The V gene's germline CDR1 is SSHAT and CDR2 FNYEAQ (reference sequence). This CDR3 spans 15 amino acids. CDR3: CASPYSRTSGETQYF. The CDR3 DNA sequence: TGTGCTAGCCCCTACTCTCGGACTAGCGGAGAGACCCAGTACTTC.

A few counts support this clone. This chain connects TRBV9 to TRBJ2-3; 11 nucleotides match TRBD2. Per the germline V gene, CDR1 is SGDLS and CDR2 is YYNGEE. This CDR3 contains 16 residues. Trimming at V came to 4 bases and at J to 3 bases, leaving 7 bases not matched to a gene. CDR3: CASSFTSGSLTDTQYF. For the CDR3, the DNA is TGTGCCAGCAGCTTCACTAGCGGGAGTTTGACAGATACGCAGTATTTT.

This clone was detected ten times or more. CDR3 loop: CASGSPGQGSYEQYF. Here the CDR3 DNA reads TGTGCCAGCGGCTCCCCGGGACAGGGTTCGTACGAGCAGTACTTC. The chain combines TRBV7-8 with TRBJ2-7, with 9 bases identical to TRBD1. CDR1 SGHVS and CDR2 FQNEAQ come from the germline V gene. The CDR3 length is 15 residues. Losses at the gene ends were 8 bases for V and 4 bases for J; bases not matched to a gene: 12.

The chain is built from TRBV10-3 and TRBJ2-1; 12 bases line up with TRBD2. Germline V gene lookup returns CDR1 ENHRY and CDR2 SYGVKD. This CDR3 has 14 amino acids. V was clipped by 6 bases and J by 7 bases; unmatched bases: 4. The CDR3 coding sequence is TGTGCCATCAGAGGACTAGCGGGACATAATGAGCAGTTCTTC. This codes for CAIRGLAGHNEQFF.

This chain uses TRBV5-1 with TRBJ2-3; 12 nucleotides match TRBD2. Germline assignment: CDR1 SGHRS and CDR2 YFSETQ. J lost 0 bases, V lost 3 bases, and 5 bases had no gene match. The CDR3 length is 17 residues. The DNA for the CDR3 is TGCGCCAGCAGCTCCGGACTAGCGGGGTCGAGCACAGATACGCAGTATTTT. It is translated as CASSSGLAGSSTDTQYF.

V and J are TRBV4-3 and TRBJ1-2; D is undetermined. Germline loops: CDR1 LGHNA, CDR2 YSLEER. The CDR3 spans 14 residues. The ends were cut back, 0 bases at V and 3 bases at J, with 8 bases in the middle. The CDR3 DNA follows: TGCGCCAGCAGCCAAGATATAGAGGACTATGGCTACACCTTC. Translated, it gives CASSQDIEDYGYTF.

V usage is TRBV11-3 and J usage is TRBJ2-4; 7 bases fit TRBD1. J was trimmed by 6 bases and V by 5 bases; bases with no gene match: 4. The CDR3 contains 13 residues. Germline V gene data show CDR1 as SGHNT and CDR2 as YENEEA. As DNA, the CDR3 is TGTGCCAGCAGCGGGACAGAGGGAAACATTCAGTACTTC. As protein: CASSGTEGNIQYF. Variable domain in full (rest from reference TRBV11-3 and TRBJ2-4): EAGVVQSPRYKIIEKKQPVAFWCNPISGHNTLYWYLQNLGQGPELLIRYENEEAVDDSQLPKDRFSAERLKGVDSTLKIQPAELGDSAVYLCASSGTEGNIQYFGAGTRLSVL.

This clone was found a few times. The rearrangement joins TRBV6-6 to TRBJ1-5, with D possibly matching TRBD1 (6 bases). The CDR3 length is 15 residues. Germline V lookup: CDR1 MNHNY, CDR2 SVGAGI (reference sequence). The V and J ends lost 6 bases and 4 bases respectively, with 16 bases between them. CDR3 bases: TGTGCCAGCAGCCCTACAGGGTTTGGGAATCAGCCCCAGCATTTT. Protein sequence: CASSPTGFGNQPQHF.

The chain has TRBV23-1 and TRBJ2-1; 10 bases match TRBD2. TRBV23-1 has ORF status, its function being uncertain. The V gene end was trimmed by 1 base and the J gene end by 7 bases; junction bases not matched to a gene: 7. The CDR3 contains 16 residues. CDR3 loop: CASSQFKRGGQNEQFF. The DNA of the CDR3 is TGCGCCAGCAGTCAATTTAAGCGGGGGGGCCAGAATGAGCAGTTCTTC.

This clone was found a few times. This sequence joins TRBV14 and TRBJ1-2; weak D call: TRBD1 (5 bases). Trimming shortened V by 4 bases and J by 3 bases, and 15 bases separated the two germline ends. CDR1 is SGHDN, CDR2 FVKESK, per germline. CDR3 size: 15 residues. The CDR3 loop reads CASSPLAGGDYGYTF. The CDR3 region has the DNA TGTGCCAGCAGCCCCTTGGCCGGGGGTGACTATGGCTACACCTTC.

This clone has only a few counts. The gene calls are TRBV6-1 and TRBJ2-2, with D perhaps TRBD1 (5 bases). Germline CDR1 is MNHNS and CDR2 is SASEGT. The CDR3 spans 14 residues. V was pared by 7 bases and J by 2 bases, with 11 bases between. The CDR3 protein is CASTWQGNTGELFF. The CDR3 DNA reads TGTGCCAGCACCTGGCAGGGCAACACCGGGGAGCTGTTTTTT.

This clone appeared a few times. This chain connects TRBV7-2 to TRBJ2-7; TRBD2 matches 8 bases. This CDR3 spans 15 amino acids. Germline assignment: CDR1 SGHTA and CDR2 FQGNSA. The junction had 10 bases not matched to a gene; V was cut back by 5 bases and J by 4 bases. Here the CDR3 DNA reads TGTGCCAGCAGCCTTGGGCGGGAGGCTCCGTACGAGCAGTACTTC. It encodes CASSLGREAPYEQYF.

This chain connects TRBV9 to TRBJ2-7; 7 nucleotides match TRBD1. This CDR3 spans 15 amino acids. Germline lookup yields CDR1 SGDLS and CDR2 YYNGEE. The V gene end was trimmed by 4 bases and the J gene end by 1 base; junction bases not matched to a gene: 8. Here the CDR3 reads CASSPGQVRSYEQYF. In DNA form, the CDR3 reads TGTGCCAGCAGCCCCGGACAGGTTCGTTCCTACGAGCAGTACTTC.